This entry lists 7 T cell receptor beta chains sequenced from one sample in a study of spatial heterogeneity in lung cancer. Time point indicated: sample taken at primary tumor resection. TCRdb used MiXCR to reprocess the 5' RACE reads, holding one entry per CDR3 protein. This sample has 17,000 or so distinct CDR3 sequences, with more than 5% found just once. Study-level findings and limits: Mutation counts in tumors were tracked by counts of expanded intratumoral alpha and beta TCRs.

For these receptors, no antigen is known. The sample here was lung tumor tissue, taken at surgery. The receptors were sampled from a male donor with early-stage non-small cell lung cancer.

This clonotype was counted at least ten times. Since it is a stray read in a library aimed at alpha chains, this beta chain has a size that is not meaningful. V and J are TRBV28 and TRBJ1-6, with D perhaps TRBD1 (6 bases). With 4 bases removed from V and 6 bases from J, the gap between germline ends came to 16 bases. This CDR3 is 16 amino acids long. CDR1 is MDHEN, CDR2 SYDVKM, per germline. The CDR3 bases are TGTGCCAGCAGTTCCAATAAGGGGGGAACTAATTCACCCCTCCACTTT. It translates to CASSSNKGGTNSPLHF.

This clonotype has at least ten counts. Found in a library prepared for alpha chains, this beta chain is an off-target read, and its abundance has little meaning. V gene TRBV10-3 combines with J gene TRBJ1-1; D not resolved. Trimming shortened V by 2 bases and J by 6 bases, and 10 bases separated the two germline ends. Germline V gene data show CDR1 as ENHRY and CDR2 as SYGVKD. The CDR3 spans 13 residues. The CDR3 loop is CAISEDPGAEAFF. The CDR3 bases are TGTGCCATCAGTGAGGACCCCGGGGCTGAAGCTTTCTTT.

This clonotype came up many times. Being off target in a library aimed at alpha chains, this beta chain has a size of little meaning. The chain joins TRBV6-1 to TRBJ2-6; TRBD1 matches at 8 bases. Germline V CDR1 and CDR2: MNHNS, SASEGT. J lost 0 bases, V lost 7 bases, and 5 bases had no gene match. CDR3 size: 16 residues. CDR3 region: CASTRQGYSGANVLTF. CDR3 bases: TGTGCCAGCACCAGACAGGGGTACTCTGGGGCCAACGTCCTGACTTTC.

Comments on this clonotype: The size of this beta chain means little, since it is a stray read in a library made for alpha chains. This chain joins TRBV9 and TRBJ1-5; D call uncertain. Trimming shortened V by 2 bases and J by 5 bases, and 17 bases separated the two germline ends. In germline, CDR1 is SGDLS, CDR2 YYNGEE. This CDR3 spans 16 amino acids. The CDR3 sequence is CASSVGPNSPYQPQHF. The DNA for the CDR3 is TGTGCCAGCAGCGTCGGACCAAACAGCCCGTATCAGCCCCAGCATTTT.

This clonotype showed up many times. Because the library targeted alpha chains, this beta chain is an off-target read whose size means little. The chain employs TRBV10-2 and TRBJ2-1, with 8 bases lining up with TRBD2. This CDR3 is 15 amino acids long. The germline V gene encodes CDR1 WSHSY and CDR2 SAAADI. Germline trimming cut 2 bases from V and 7 bases from J; bases unmatched to any gene: 7. The CDR3 loop is CASSEVGGALNEQFF. The CDR3 DNA follows: TGCGCCAGCAGTGAGGTCGGGGGGGCTCTGAATGAGCAGTTCTTC.

In its sample, this clonotype was seen many times. The size of this beta chain means little, since it is a stray read in a library made for alpha chains. The chain uses TRBV7-2 and TRBJ2-3; D possibly matches TRBD1 or TRBD2 (6 bases each). CDR1 and CDR2 (germline): SGHTA, FQGNSA. The CDR3 contains 15 residues. Trimming removed 0 bases at V and 1 base at J, with 8 bases between. This CDR3 is CASSLAGGRTDTQYF. The CDR3 DNA sequence: TGTGCCAGCAGCTTAGCGGGGGGCCGCACAGATACGCAGTATTTT.

This clonotype has a count of ten or more. With the library built for alpha chains, this beta chain is off target and its frequency is not meaningful. The chain couples TRBV28 to TRBJ2-3; TRBD1 matches at 7 bases. CDR1 is MDHEN and CDR2 is SYDVKM in the germline V gene. CDR3 size: 13 residues. V trimming: 8 bases; J trimming: 11 bases; junction bases outside the gene matches: 13. CDR3 DNA: TGTGCCAGCGTCGGACAGGCCGTCTATCGGCAGTATTTT. It yields the protein CASVGQAVYRQYF.